The clone carrying this T cell receptor (beta chain) was detected once. Assay used: immunoSEQ multiplex PCR; TCRdb lists only in-frame clones, some missing. The sample has around 35,000 clones, roughly nine tenths seen once. CDR1 is SQVTM and CDR2 is ANQGSEA in the germline V gene. The ends lost 4 bases at V and 0 bases at J; junction bases unmatched: 5. This CDR3 is built from 14 residues. This sample is drawn from a study of T cell changes during pregnancy in multiple sclerosis. The sequence was collected from a female donor with multiple sclerosis, enrolled in a pregnancy study. Specimen: CD8+ T cells from peripheral blood mononuclear cells, collected in the first trimester of pregnancy. V gene TRBV29-1 combines with J gene TRBJ2-5, with 7 bases fitting TRBD2. This chain's CDR3 is CSVAGGPNQETQYF. In DNA form, the CDR3 reads TGCAGCGTTGCGGGAGGCCCGAACCAAGAGACCCAGTACTTC.